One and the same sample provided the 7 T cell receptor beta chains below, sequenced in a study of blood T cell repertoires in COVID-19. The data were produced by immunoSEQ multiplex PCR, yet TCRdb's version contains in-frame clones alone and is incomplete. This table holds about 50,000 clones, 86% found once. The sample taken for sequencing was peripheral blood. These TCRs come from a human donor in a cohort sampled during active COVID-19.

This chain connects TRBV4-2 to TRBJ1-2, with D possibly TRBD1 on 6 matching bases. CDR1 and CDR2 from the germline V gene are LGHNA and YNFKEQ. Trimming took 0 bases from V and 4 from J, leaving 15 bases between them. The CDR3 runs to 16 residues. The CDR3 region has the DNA TGTGCCAGCAGCCAAGAATCAGGGGAAAGGGCCTATGGCTACACCTTC. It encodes CASSQESGERAYGYTF.

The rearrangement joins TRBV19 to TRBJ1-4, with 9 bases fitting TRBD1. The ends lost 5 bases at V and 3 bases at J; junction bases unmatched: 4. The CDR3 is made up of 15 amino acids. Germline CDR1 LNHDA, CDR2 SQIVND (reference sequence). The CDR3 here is CASSFTGGPNEKLFF. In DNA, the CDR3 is TGTGCCAGTAGTTTCACAGGGGGCCCTAATGAAAAACTGTTTTTT.

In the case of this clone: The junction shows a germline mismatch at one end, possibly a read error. CDR3 bases: TGCGCCCGCAGCGGCGGGGGGGCCGGCACCGGGGAGCTGTTTTTT. Its translation is CARSGGGAGTGELFF. V and J are TRBV5-1 and TRBJ2-2; 9 bases fit TRBD2. The germline V gene encodes CDR1 SGHRS and CDR2 YFSETQ. The CDR3 spans 15 residues.

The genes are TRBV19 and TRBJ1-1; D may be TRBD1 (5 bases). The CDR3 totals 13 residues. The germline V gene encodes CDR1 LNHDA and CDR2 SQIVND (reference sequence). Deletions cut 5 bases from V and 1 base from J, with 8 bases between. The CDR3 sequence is CASSGQGNTEAFF. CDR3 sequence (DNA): TGTGCCAGTAGTGGTCAGGGGAACACTGAAGCTTTCTTT.

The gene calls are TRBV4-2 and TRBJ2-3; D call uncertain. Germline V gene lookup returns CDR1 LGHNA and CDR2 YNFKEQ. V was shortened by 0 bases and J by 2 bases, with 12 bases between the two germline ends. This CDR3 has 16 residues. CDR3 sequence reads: CASSQDIAANTDTQYF. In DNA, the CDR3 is TGTGCCAGCAGCCAAGATATTGCGGCTAACACAGATACGCAGTATTTT.

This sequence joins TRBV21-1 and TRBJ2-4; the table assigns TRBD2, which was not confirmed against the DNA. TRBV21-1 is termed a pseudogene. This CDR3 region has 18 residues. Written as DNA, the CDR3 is TGTGCCAGCATAACGCGGGCCGGGCCCCATCTAGCCAAAAACATTCAGTACTTC. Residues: CASITRAGPHLAKNIQYF.

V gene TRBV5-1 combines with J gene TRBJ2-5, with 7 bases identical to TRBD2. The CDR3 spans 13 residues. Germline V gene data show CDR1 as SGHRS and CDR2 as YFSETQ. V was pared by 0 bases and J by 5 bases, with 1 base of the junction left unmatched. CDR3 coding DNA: TGCGCCAGCAGCTTGGGTAGCGGGGAGACCCAGTACTTC. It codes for CASSLGSGETQYF.